This T cell receptor (beta chain) was profiled in a study of T cell responses to AZD1222 COVID-19 vaccine. Using immunoSEQ multiplex PCR, the repertoire was profiled, and TCRdb retains in-frame clones only, with some absent. Of about 120,000 clones listed, around 85% are singletons. This clone was seen just once. Trimming cost V 6 bases and J 4 bases, with 10 bases left between them. Per germline, CDR1 MNHEY and CDR2 SMNVEV (reference sequence). This CDR3 is 13 amino acids long. Source: peripheral blood, taken on day 0 of AZD1222 vaccination. V gene TRBV27 combines with J gene TRBJ1-5; perhaps TRBD1 as D (5 bases). This clonotype originated in an adult in good health. CDR3 in DNA: TGTGCCAGCAGGGGGACCCAGAATCAGCCCCAGCATTTT. Translation: CASRGTQNQPQHF.